A single sample gave rise to the 30 T cell receptor beta chains below, sequenced in a study of T-cell reconstitution after alpha-beta-depleted transplantation in children. Unique molecular identifiers were incorporated during preparation of the TCRbeta library. In TCRdb, the PCR reads were re-called with MiXCR into one record per CDR3 protein. The sample holds roughly 350,000 distinct CDR3 sequences, roughly 16% seen once. The specimen comprised PBMCs, mostly from graft donor cells, sampled 360 days after TCRalphabeta/CD19-depleted stem cell transplant. These receptors all come from a male patient aged 2-9 years who had a stem cell transplant for acute lymphoblastic leukemia, so the T cells may come from the graft donor.

The chain joins TRBV12-3 or TRBV12-4 to TRBJ2-5, with 10 positions matching TRBD2. CDR3 length: 16 amino acids. Germline trimming cut 3 bases from V and 5 bases from J; bases unmatched to any gene: 9. CDR3 bases: TGTGCCAGCAGTTTGGGACTAGCGCCCCGGCGGGAGACCCAGTACTTC. Translation gives CASSLGLAPRRETQYF.

The CDR3, as DNA: TGTGCCAGCAGCTCGCGGGCGGGAGGGTCGGGTCCGGGGGAGCTGTTTTTT. The encoded protein is CASSSRAGGSGPGELFF. The rearrangement links TRBV6-1 to TRBJ2-2; TRBD2 aligns across 9 bases. CDR3 length: 17 amino acids. The germline CDR1 and CDR2 sequences are MNHNS and SASEGT. Germline trimming cut 6 bases from V and 8 bases from J; bases unmatched to any gene: 16.

The chain combines TRBV15 with TRBJ2-4, with 9 bases aligning to TRBD1. Unmatched junction bases numbered 1, after V lost 6 bases and J lost 4 bases. This CDR3 has 13 amino acids. CDR1 LNHNV and CDR2 YYDKDF come from the germline V gene (reference sequence). This CDR3 is CATRGTGKNIQYF. The CDR3 DNA sequence: TGTGCCACCAGGGGGACAGGGAAAAACATTCAGTACTTC.

The rearrangement links TRBV7-9 to TRBJ1-1, with D maybe TRBD1 (6 bases). Germline assignment: CDR1 SEHNR and CDR2 FQNEAQ (reference sequence). The CDR3 sequence is 15 residues long. Trimming removed 3 bases at V and 1 base at J, with 12 bases between. The CDR3 sequence: CASSLMGAQNTEAFF. DNA for the CDR3: TGTGCCAGCAGCTTGATGGGGGCCCAGAACACTGAAGCTTTCTTT.

The chain is built from TRBV6-5 and TRBJ1-1; D not resolved. The CDR3 length is 14 residues. With 0 bases removed from V and 0 bases from J, the gap between germline ends came to 5 bases. Per germline, CDR1 MNHEY and CDR2 SVGAGI. The CDR3 protein is CASSYSSLNTEAFF. In DNA form, the CDR3 reads TGTGCCAGCAGTTACTCGAGCCTGAACACTGAAGCTTTCTTT.

This clonotype has just a few counts. The chain uses TRBV7-8 and TRBJ2-3, with 8 nucleotides matching TRBD2. The CDR3 has 16 residues. CDR1 is SGHVS, CDR2 FQNEAQ, per germline. The J segment lost 0 bases and the V segment lost 1 base, leaving 3 bases of the junction unmatched. The CDR3 loop is CASSLGLAHSTDTQYF. CDR3 in DNA: TGTGCCAGCAGCTTAGGACTAGCGCATAGCACAGATACGCAGTATTTT.

This clonotype was counted a few times. V is TRBV29-1 and J is TRBJ2-7, with 7 bases that match TRBD1. V dropped 7 bases and J dropped 5; count of bases not matched to a gene: 11. The CDR3 spans 13 residues. CDR1 SQVTM and CDR2 ANQGSEA come from the germline V gene. The CDR3 DNA reads TGCAGCGCTGGGAGAGGGACAGCAGACGAGCAGTACTTC. Its translation: CSAGRGTADEQYF.

This clonotype was counted a few times. CDR3 sequence reads: CASSLWTAEAFF. CDR3 in DNA: TGTGCCAGCAGCCTCTGGACAGCAGAAGCTTTCTTT. The chain is built from TRBV7-9 and TRBJ1-1; D perhaps matches TRBD1 (6 bases). V lost 5 bases and J lost 8, with 12 bases in between. Per the germline V gene, CDR1 is SEHNR and CDR2 is FQNEAQ (reference sequence). The CDR3 is 12 residues long.

The table lists this clonotype with many counts. The V gene is TRBV4-1, the J gene TRBJ1-1, with D unresolved. V was pared by 0 bases and J by 4 bases, with 9 bases between. The CDR3 loop spans 14 amino acids. CDR1 and CDR2 from the germline V gene are MGHRA and YSYEKL. For the CDR3, the DNA is TGCGCCAGCAGCCAAGAGCCCTTGACCACTGAAGCTTTCTTT. Translated, it gives CASSQEPLTTEAFF.

The chain joins TRBV12-3 or TRBV12-4 to TRBJ2-1, with D uncertain. The length of the CDR3 is 13 residues. Trimming cost V 5 bases and J 6 bases, with 11 bases left between them. The chain's CDR3 is CASSHRPGNEQFF. The CDR3 nucleotides read TGTGCCAGCAGTCACCGTCCCGGCAATGAGCAGTTCTTC.

This clonotype was observed a few times. The chain has TRBV29-1 and TRBJ2-1, with TRBD1 matching 9 bases. The germline V gene encodes CDR1 SQVTM and CDR2 ANQGSEA. The CDR3 is 18 amino acids. With V trimmed by 5 bases and J by 1 base, 15 bases remained unmatched. The CDR3 nucleotides are TGCAGCGTTTCCGGGACAGGGTATTTGGGGAGATCCTACAATGAGCAGTTCTTC. Protein product: CSVSGTGYLGRSYNEQFF.

This clonotype has only a few counts. The chain combines TRBV4-1 with TRBJ2-7, with no clear D. CDR3 size: 15 residues. CDR1 is MGHRA and CDR2 is YSYEKL in the germline V gene. V was trimmed by 0 bases and J by 2 bases, leaving 11 bases between them. Written as DNA, the CDR3 is TGCGCCAGCAGCCAAGAAGCAAGGGCGGCCTACGAGCAGTACTTC. This translates into CASSQEARAAYEQYF.

This clonotype showed up just a few times. This sequence joins TRBV20-1 and TRBJ1-1; tentative D call: TRBD1 (6 bases). The V end lost 5 bases, the J end lost 3 bases, and 13 bases lay between the germline ends. CDR1 DFQATT and CDR2 SNEGSKA come from the germline V gene (reference sequence). CDR3 length equals 13 residues. CDR3 sequence reads: CSAADRGHTEAFF. CDR3 nucleotides: TGCAGTGCTGCGGACAGAGGCCACACTGAAGCTTTCTTT.

This clonotype was counted a single time. The gene calls are TRBV28 and TRBJ2-7; 7 bases are shared with TRBD1. Germline CDR1 and CDR2: MDHEN and SYDVKM. Trimming took 4 bases from V and 3 from J; bases not matched to a gene: 9. This CDR3 has 15 residues. The CDR3 spells CASSSWTGDFYEQYF. CDR3 sequence (DNA): TGTGCCAGCAGTTCGTGGACAGGTGATTTCTACGAGCAGTACTTC.

The J gene is TRBJ2-1, the V gene TRBV4-1; the match to TRBD2 covers 7 bases. Germline loops: CDR1 MGHRA, CDR2 YSYEKL. The junction had 11 bases not matched to a gene; V was cut back by 4 bases and J by 8 bases. The CDR3 has 15 residues. The CDR3 DNA reads as TGCGCCAGCAGCCCTCACGGGACTACGATCGATGAGCAGTTCTTC. It encodes CASSPHGTTIDEQFF.

The chain combines TRBV5-1 with TRBJ2-7; 7 nucleotides line up with TRBD2. The junction had 8 bases not matched to a gene; V was cut back by 0 bases and J by 5 bases. There are 15 residues in the CDR3. CDR1 and CDR2 (germline): SGHRS, YFSETQ. CDR3 bases: TGCGCCAGCAGCTTGGGCGGGAGAAGGGCGGACGAGCAGTACTTC. Amino acid sequence: CASSLGGRRADEQYF.

This clonotype was recorded many times. The rearrangement links TRBV6-5 to TRBJ1-3, with D tentatively TRBD1 (5 bases). Germline V CDR1 and CDR2: MNHEY, SVGAGI. This CDR3 region has 14 residues. V shed 3 bases and J shed 1 base, with 7 bases lying between them. The CDR3 nucleotides read TGTGCCAGCAGTTATAGGACATCTGGAAACACCATATATTTT. Residues: CASSYRTSGNTIYF.

The chain carries TRBV15 and TRBJ1-1; the D is unclear. CDR1 is LNHNV and CDR2 is YYDKDF in the germline V gene (reference sequence). V lost 2 bases and J 3 bases, leaving 7 bases between the germline ends. The CDR3 has 13 residues. CDR3 sequence: CATSRRSDTEAFF. Written as DNA, the CDR3 is TGTGCCACCAGCAGACGCTCTGACACTGAAGCTTTCTTT.

This chain joins TRBV28 and TRBJ1-5, with 7 positions matching TRBD1. The length of the CDR3 is 16 residues. Germline trimming cut 6 bases from V and 4 bases from J; bases unmatched to any gene: 12. Germline-derived CDR1 and CDR2 are MDHEN and SYDVKM. Here the CDR3 reads CASSFLKGTVNQPQHF. The CDR3, as DNA: TGTGCCAGCAGCTTCCTGAAAGGGACAGTAAATCAGCCCCAGCATTTT.

The rearrangement uses TRBV4-1 and TRBJ2-5, with 9 positions matching TRBD2. Losses at the gene ends were 3 bases for V and 4 bases for J; bases not matched to a gene: 3. CDR3 length: 14 residues. Germline CDR1 MGHRA, CDR2 YSYEKL. This CDR3 is CASSHLAGSETQYF. In DNA, the CDR3 is TGCGCCAGCAGCCACCTAGCGGGATCAGAGACCCAGTACTTC.

This clonotype appeared a few times. The genes are TRBV20-1 and TRBJ2-2; possible D gene TRBD1, 5 bases. CDR3 length: 12 residues. CDR1 and CDR2 from the germline V gene are DFQATT and SNEGSKA (reference sequence). V lost 3 bases and J 5 bases, leaving 7 bases between the germline ends. The DNA of the CDR3 is TGCAGTGCTAGGCGGACAACCGGGGAGCTGTTTTTT. Its protein is CSARRTTGELFF.

This clonotype was counted a few times. The genes are TRBV5-1 and TRBJ2-1; a possible D gene is TRBD2 (6 bases). The CDR3 contains 16 residues. Germline lookup yields CDR1 SGHRS and CDR2 YFSETQ. Trimming removed 1 base at V and 3 bases at J, with 14 bases between. CDR3 sequence (DNA): TGCGCCAGCAGCTTGCGTTCGGGAGAAGTCTACAATGAGCAGTTCTTC. It is translated as CASSLRSGEVYNEQFF.

The chain has TRBV7-8 and TRBJ2-3; D not certain. Trimming removed 5 bases from V and 2 bases from J, with 5 bases in between. Germline assignment: CDR1 SGHVS and CDR2 FQNEAQ. The CDR3 length is 12 residues. CDR3 residues: CASSNPTDTQYF. In nucleotides, the CDR3 is TGTGCCAGCAGCAACCCCACAGATACGCAGTATTTT.

This sequence joins TRBV20-1 and TRBJ1-5; D is unresolved. The CDR3 consists of 18 residues. With 1 base removed from V and 0 bases from J, the gap between germline ends came to 19 bases. Germline values: CDR1 DFQATT, CDR2 SNEGSKA (reference sequence). This chain's CDR3 is CSARAAGHSSNSNQPQHF. CDR3 sequence (DNA): TGCAGTGCTAGAGCAGCGGGCCACAGCAGCAATAGCAATCAGCCCCAGCATTTT.

The gene calls are TRBV6-1 and TRBJ1-6; a weak D match, TRBD1 (5 bases). This CDR3 comprises 18 residues. CDR1 is MNHNS, CDR2 SASEGT, per germline. Trimming removed 4 bases from V and 7 bases from J, with 23 bases in between. This chain's CDR3 is CASSVHPGLGAINSPLHF. Written as DNA, the CDR3 is TGTGCCAGCAGTGTGCACCCAGGGTTAGGAGCTATCAATTCACCCCTCCACTTT.

V and J are TRBV7-2 and TRBJ2-5; no clear D. The germline V gene encodes CDR1 SGHTA and CDR2 FQGNSA. CDR3 length: 15 amino acids. Trimming stripped 1 base from V and 5 bases from J, with 14 bases between. The DNA of the CDR3 is TGTGCCAGCAGCTTAGGTGTCCTCATGGGGGAGACCCAGTACTTC. Translation gives CASSLGVLMGETQYF.

The chain links TRBV28 to TRBJ2-3; D is possibly TRBD2 (5 bases). The V and J ends lost 6 bases and 0 bases respectively, with 13 bases between them. The V gene's germline CDR1 is MDHEN and CDR2 SYDVKM. The CDR3 length is 15 residues. In nucleotides, the CDR3 is TGTGCCAGCAGGCTCGGACGGGGAAGCACAGATACGCAGTATTTT. This codes for CASRLGRGSTDTQYF.

The gene calls are TRBV27 and TRBJ1-2, with D tentatively TRBD1 (5 bases). The germline V gene has CDR1 MNHEY and CDR2 SMNVEV (reference sequence). Trimming stripped 0 bases from V and 8 bases from J, with 10 bases between. There are 13 residues in the CDR3. CDR3 DNA: TGTGCCAGCAGTTTATCGCCAGGGAGCGGCTACACCTTC. Protein: CASSLSPGSGYTF.

This clonotype was found a few times. The chain employs TRBV11-2 and TRBJ2-6; D call uncertain. Trimming stripped 7 bases from V and 0 bases from J, with 10 bases between. The V gene's germline CDR1 is SGHAT and CDR2 FQNNGV. The CDR3 consists of 15 residues. The CDR3 loop reads CASTLRFSGANVLTF. Written as DNA, the CDR3 is TGTGCCAGCACGCTGAGGTTCTCTGGGGCCAACGTCCTGACTTTC.

In this sample, this clonotype turned up many times. The J gene is TRBJ1-5, the V gene TRBV5-5, with D tentatively TRBD1 (6 bases). The CDR3 is 15 residues long. CDR1 is SGHKS, CDR2 YYEKEE, per germline (reference sequence). With 4 bases removed from V and 4 bases from J, the gap between germline ends came to 15 bases. CDR3 nucleotides: TGTGCCAGCAGCCATACAGGGACGGGGAATCAGCCCCAGCATTTT. It specifies CASSHTGTGNQPQHF.